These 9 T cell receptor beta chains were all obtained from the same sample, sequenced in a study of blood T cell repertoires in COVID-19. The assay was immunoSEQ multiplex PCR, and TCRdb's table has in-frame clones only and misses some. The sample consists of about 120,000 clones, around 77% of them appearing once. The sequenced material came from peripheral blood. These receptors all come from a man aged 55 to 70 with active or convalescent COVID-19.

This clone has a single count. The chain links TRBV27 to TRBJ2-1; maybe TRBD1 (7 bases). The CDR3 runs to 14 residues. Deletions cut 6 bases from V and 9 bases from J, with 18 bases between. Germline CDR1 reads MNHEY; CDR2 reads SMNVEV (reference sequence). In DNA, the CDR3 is TGTGCCAGCAGCCTACGCAGGGGGGCGAGTGAGCAGTTCTTC. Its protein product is CASSLRRGASEQFF.

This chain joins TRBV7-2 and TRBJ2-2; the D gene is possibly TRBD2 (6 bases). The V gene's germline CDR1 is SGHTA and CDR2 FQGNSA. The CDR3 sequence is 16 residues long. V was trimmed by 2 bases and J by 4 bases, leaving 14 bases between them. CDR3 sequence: CASSLLFGSGTGELFF. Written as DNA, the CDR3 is TGTGCCAGCAGCTTATTATTCGGGAGTGGCACCGGGGAGCTGTTTTTT.

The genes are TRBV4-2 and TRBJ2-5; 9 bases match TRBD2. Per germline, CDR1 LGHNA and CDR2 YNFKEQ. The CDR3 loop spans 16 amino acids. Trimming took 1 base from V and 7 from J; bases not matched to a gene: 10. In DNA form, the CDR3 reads TGTGCCAGCAGCCAAGTGGGACTAGCAGACGACTCGACCCAGTACTTC. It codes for CASSQVGLADDSTQYF.

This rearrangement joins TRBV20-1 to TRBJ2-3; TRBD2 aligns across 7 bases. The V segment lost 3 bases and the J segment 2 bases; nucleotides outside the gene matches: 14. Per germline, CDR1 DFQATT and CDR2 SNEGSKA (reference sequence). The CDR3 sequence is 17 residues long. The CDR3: CSASAPPLAEFTDTQYF. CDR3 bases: TGCAGTGCTAGTGCCCCCCCCCTAGCGGAGTTCACAGATACGCAGTATTTT.

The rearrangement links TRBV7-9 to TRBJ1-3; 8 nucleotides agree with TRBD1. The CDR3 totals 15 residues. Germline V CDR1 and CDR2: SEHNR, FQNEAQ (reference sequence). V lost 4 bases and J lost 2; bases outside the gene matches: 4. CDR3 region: CASSYAGGTGNTIYF. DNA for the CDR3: TGTGCCAGCAGCTACGCAGGGGGCACTGGAAACACCATATATTTT.

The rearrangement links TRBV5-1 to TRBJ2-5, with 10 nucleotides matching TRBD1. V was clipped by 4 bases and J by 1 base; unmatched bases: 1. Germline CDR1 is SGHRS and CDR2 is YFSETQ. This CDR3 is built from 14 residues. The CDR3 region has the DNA TGCGCCAGCAGCCGGACAGGGGGCCAAGAGACCCAGTACTTC. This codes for CASSRTGGQETQYF.

CDR3 sequence (DNA): TGTGCCAGCAGCTTGGCCGGTGACACCTACGAGCAGTACTTC. Amino acid sequence: CASSLAGDTYEQYF. This rearrangement joins TRBV5-6 to TRBJ2-7, with D uncertain. Looked up from germline, CDR1 is SGHDT and CDR2 is YYEEEE. The CDR3 is 14 residues long. Between the trimmed V and J ends, which lost 0 bases and 2 bases, there was a span of 9 bases.

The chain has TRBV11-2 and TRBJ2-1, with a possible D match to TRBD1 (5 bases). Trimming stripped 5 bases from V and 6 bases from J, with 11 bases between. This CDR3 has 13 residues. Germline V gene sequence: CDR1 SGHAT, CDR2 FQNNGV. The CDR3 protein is CASSTGPPNEQFF. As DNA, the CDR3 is TGTGCCAGCAGCACAGGACCTCCCAATGAGCAGTTCTTC.

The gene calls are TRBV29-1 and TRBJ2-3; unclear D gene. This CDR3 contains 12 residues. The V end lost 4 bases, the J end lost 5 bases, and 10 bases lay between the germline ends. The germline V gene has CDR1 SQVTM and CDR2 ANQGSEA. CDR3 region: CSVGANKDTQYF. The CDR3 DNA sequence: TGCAGCGTTGGCGCAAATAAAGATACGCAGTATTTT.